The 13 T cell receptor beta chains listed next were all sequenced from one sample in a study of shared clonotypes between healthy human individuals. It was CD45RO-negative cells, positively selected for CCR7, that made up naive CD8 cells, with terminally differentiated effector memory CD45RA+ cells excluded. This table comes from immunoSEQ multiplex PCR, and its TCRdb copy is limited to in-frame clones, with some not included. This repertoire shows more than 2 million clones, about 93% found once; its top ten account for approximately 1.6%. Source material: naive CD8+ T cells from PBMCs. All receptors come from a man between 18 and 29 years old in good health. Some clones in this sample may be carry-over from other donors' samples.

A note on this clone: The same CDR3 also results from other DNA sequences found in this sample. The V call is TRBV29-1, the J call TRBJ1-2, with 9 nucleotides matching TRBD1. V lost 4 bases, J lost 1 base, and 1 base stayed unmatched. Germline V lookup: CDR1 SQVTM, CDR2 ANQGSEA. There are 13 residues in the CDR3. CDR3 loop: CSVGTGDNYGYTF. The CDR3 nucleotides are TGCAGCGTTGGGACAGGGGATAACTATGGCTACACCTTC.

This chain's CDR3 is CASSLIAGPTEQYF. The CDR3 bases are TGTGCCAGCAGCTTAATAGCAGGTCCAACCGAGCAGTACTTC. The chain recombines TRBV7-9 with TRBJ2-7; no reliable D call. CDR1 is SEHNR, CDR2 FQNEAQ, per germline (reference sequence). CDR3 size: 14 residues. V lost 2 bases, J lost 6 bases, and 14 bases lay in between.

The rearrangement uses TRBV6-1 and TRBJ2-2; D not certain. The germline gives CDR1 MNHNS, CDR2 SASEGT. CDR3 length equals 11 residues. Trimming left V 11 bases short and J 4 bases short, with 8 bases between. The chain's CDR3 is CACGPTGELFF. The CDR3 region has the DNA TGTGCCTGCGGCCCCACCGGGGAGCTGTTTTTT.

The rearrangement joins TRBV14 to TRBJ1-2; D gene unclear. CDR1 and CDR2 (germline): SGHDN, FVKESK. Deletions cut 3 bases from V and 3 bases from J, with 14 bases between. The CDR3 spans 15 residues. The CDR3 protein is CASSHEFRLDYGYTF. CDR3 nucleotide sequence: TGTGCCAGCAGCCACGAATTTCGCCTGGACTATGGCTACACCTTC.

V gene TRBV19 combines with J gene TRBJ2-7; D is perhaps TRBD2 (5 bases). The CDR3 spans 14 residues. Per the germline V gene, CDR1 is LNHDA and CDR2 is SQIVND (reference sequence). V gave up 6 bases and J gave up 5 bases, with 17 bases separating them. The CDR3 region is CASRRTGLVDEQYF. CDR3 DNA sequence: TGTGCCAGTAGGAGGACTGGCCTCGTTGACGAGCAGTACTTC.

About this clone: Additional DNA sequences in this sample encode the identical CDR3. V and J are TRBV4-1 and TRBJ2-1; 8 bases map to TRBD2. CDR1 is MGHRA, CDR2 YSYEKL, per germline. V lost 2 bases, J lost 0 bases, and 3 bases stayed unmatched. This CDR3 spans 16 amino acids. The CDR3 coding sequence is TGCGCCAGCAGCCAATTAGCGGGGAGCTCCTACAATGAGCAGTTCTTC. Encoded protein: CASSQLAGSSYNEQFF.

This chain connects TRBV5-1 to TRBJ2-1; D is unclear. The V end was cut by 6 bases, the J end by 10 bases, with 17 bases between. The CDR3 has 13 residues. Germline CDR1 is SGHRS and CDR2 is YFSETQ. CDR3 in DNA: TGCGCCAGCACCTGGGAAGGGAATAGGGAGCAGTTCTTC. This translates into CASTWEGNREQFF.

The V gene is TRBV6-1, the J gene TRBJ2-2, with 14 bases aligning to TRBD2. V lost 0 bases and J lost 1; bases outside the gene matches: 4. The CDR3 has 19 amino acids. The germline V gene encodes CDR1 MNHNS and CDR2 SASEGT. In DNA, the CDR3 is TGTGCCAGCAGTGAAGCGGGACTAGCGGGAGTAGAGAACACCGGGGAGCTGTTTTTT. The encoded protein is CASSEAGLAGVENTGELFF.

Regarding this clone: Additional DNA sequences in this sample encode the identical CDR3. The rearrangement links TRBV6-1 to TRBJ1-1; D not certain. V lost 2 bases, J lost 1 base, and 8 bases lay in between. Germline CDR1 is MNHNS and CDR2 is SASEGT. This CDR3 comprises 14 residues. This CDR3 is CASSEWRGNTEAFF. The CDR3 DNA reads as TGTGCCAGCAGTGAATGGCGAGGGAACACTGAAGCTTTCTTT.

The CDR3 DNA is TGTGCCAGCAGCGGGACAGGGCTCACCTACAATGAGCAGTTCTTC. Translated, it gives CASSGTGLTYNEQFF. The gene calls are TRBV14 and TRBJ2-1, with 9 bases identical to TRBD1. This CDR3 region has 15 residues. Germline V gene data show CDR1 as SGHDN and CDR2 as FVKESK. V trimming: 5 bases; J trimming: 2 bases; junction bases outside the gene matches: 4.

The V gene is TRBV27, the J gene TRBJ1-3; 8 bases fit TRBD1. CDR3 length equals 16 residues. Germline V gene sequence: CDR1 MNHEY, CDR2 SMNVEV (reference sequence). V trimming: 5 bases; J trimming: 3 bases; junction bases outside the gene matches: 9. In nucleotides, the CDR3 is TGTGCCAGCAGTCCCTCACAGGGGGAGATTGGAAACACCATATATTTT. This codes for CASSPSQGEIGNTIYF.

The chain carries TRBV29-1 and TRBJ2-2, with 7 bases that match TRBD1. The CDR3 sequence is 13 residues long. Unmatched junction bases numbered 4, after V lost 7 bases and J lost 2 bases. The germline V gene has CDR1 SQVTM and CDR2 ANQGSEA. The chain's CDR3 is CSAGQTNTGELFF. In DNA form, the CDR3 reads TGCAGCGCGGGACAGACCAACACCGGGGAGCTGTTTTTT.

The CDR3, as DNA: TGTGCCAGCAGCCGCCCGCGGGAGGGCCACGAGCAGTACTTC. Translating gives CASSRPREGHEQYF. This chain links TRBV28 with TRBJ2-7, with 9 bases that match TRBD2. The CDR3 has 14 residues. After removal of 6 bases from V and 5 bases from J, the junction contained 8 bases not matched to a gene. Germline values: CDR1 MDHEN, CDR2 SYDVKM.